What follows are 29 T cell receptor beta chains derived from one specimen sequenced in a study of T cell repertoires in cytomegalovirus infection. TCRdb ran MiXCR on the reads and lists one entry per CDR3 protein. The repertoire has 150,000 to 200,000 distinct CDR3 sequences, approximately 19% of them found once; the top ten carry less than 3.5%. What was sequenced was PBMCs. The receptors come from a human donor in good health (CMV status not recorded). Some clones in this sample may be carry-over from other donors' samples.

The chain uses TRBV4-1 and TRBJ1-3; no firm D call. The CDR3 sequence is 17 residues long. Germline values: CDR1 MGHRA, CDR2 YSYEKL. The V gene lost 1 base and the J gene lost 0 bases, with 13 bases spanning the gap. CDR3 sequence: CASSQVKVPSSGNTIYF. The CDR3 DNA reads as TGCGCCAGCAGCCAAGTTAAGGTCCCCAGCTCTGGAAACACCATATATTTT.

V and J are TRBV10-3 and TRBJ2-2; D possibly corresponds to TRBD1 (5 bases). The ends were cut back, 8 bases at V and 2 bases at J, with 15 bases in the middle. CDR3 size: 15 residues. Germline assignment: CDR1 ENHRY and CDR2 SYGVKD. DNA of the CDR3: TGTGCCATCCCGACGAAGCAGGGTAACACCGGGGAGCTGTTTTTT. Translation gives CAIPTKQGNTGELFF.

J is TRBJ1-2 and V is TRBV15; 8 nucleotides align to TRBD1. The V segment lost 1 base and the J segment 6 bases; nucleotides outside the gene matches: 13. Germline values: CDR1 LNHNV, CDR2 YYDKDF (reference sequence). CDR3 length: 17 residues. Here the CDR3 reads CATSRGPPGGADDGYTF. CDR3 DNA: TGTGCCACCAGCAGAGGCCCCCCAGGGGGCGCAGATGATGGCTACACCTTC.

There are many counts of this clonotype. V is TRBV7-2 and J is TRBJ2-7; a possible D gene is TRBD1 (6 bases). CDR3 length equals 15 residues. Germline values: CDR1 SGHTA, CDR2 FQGNSA. V dropped 0 bases and J dropped 2 bases, with 11 bases sitting between them. The CDR3 sequence: CASSLAPGDAYEQYF. DNA for the CDR3: TGTGCCAGCAGCTTAGCGCCAGGGGACGCCTACGAGCAGTACTTC.

The chain employs TRBV5-1 and TRBJ1-1; D gene unclear. CDR3 length: 15 amino acids. Looked up from germline, CDR1 is SGHRS and CDR2 is YFSETQ. Trimming shortened V by 3 bases and J by 2 bases, and 14 bases separated the two germline ends. For the CDR3, the DNA is TGCGCCAGCAGCTACGCTCCGAAGGATAACACTGAAGCTTTCTTT. Residues: CASSYAPKDNTEAFF.

This clonotype occurred a few times. The chain uses TRBV7-9 and TRBJ2-3, with D possibly being TRBD1 (5 bases). With 1 base removed from V and 4 bases from J, the gap between germline ends came to 12 bases. CDR1 and CDR2 from the germline V gene are SEHNR and FQNEAQ (reference sequence). The CDR3 extends over 15 amino acids. The CDR3 DNA follows: TGTGCCAGCAGCTTAGGGGGCGGTCAGGCAGATACGCAGTATTTT. Encoded protein: CASSLGGGQADTQYF.

In its sample, this clonotype was seen a few times. The V gene is TRBV6-5, the J gene TRBJ1-6; D is perhaps TRBD1 (5 bases). V was clipped by 4 bases and J by 11 bases, with 21 bases between them. This CDR3 is 16 amino acids long. In germline, CDR1 is MNHEY, CDR2 SVGAGI. The CDR3 spells CASSSLQGRVSPPLHF. CDR3 DNA: TGTGCCAGCAGTTCCCTTCAGGGTAGGGTCTCCCCACCCCTCCACTTT.

This clonotype was seen only a few times. The chain recombines TRBV7-6 with TRBJ2-3; no reliable D call. V gave up 5 bases and J gave up 4 bases, with 7 bases separating them. Germline V gene data show CDR1 as SGHVS and CDR2 as FNYEAQ. This CDR3 comprises 12 residues. This CDR3 is CASSPPPDTQYF. In DNA, the CDR3 is TGTGCCAGCAGCCCCCCCCCAGATACGCAGTATTTT.

The rearrangement joins TRBV27 to TRBJ2-1; TRBD2 agrees at 7 bases. Trimming at V came to 4 bases and at J to 8 bases, leaving 8 bases not matched to a gene. There are 14 residues in the CDR3. The germline V gene has CDR1 MNHEY and CDR2 SMNVEV (reference sequence). The CDR3 sequence is CASSSSGVGDEQFF. DNA of the CDR3: TGTGCCAGCAGTTCCAGCGGGGTGGGCGATGAGCAGTTCTTC.

This clonotype was seen a few times. This chain links TRBV20-1 with TRBJ1-4; D gene ambiguous. V was pared by 5 bases and J by 3 bases, with 10 bases between. This CDR3 is built from 13 residues. Germline V lookup: CDR1 DFQATT, CDR2 SNEGSKA (reference sequence). The CDR3 sequence is CSAAKWANEKLFF. Here the CDR3 DNA reads TGCAGTGCTGCTAAATGGGCTAATGAAAAACTGTTTTTT.

This clonotype showed up many times. V usage is TRBV19 and J usage is TRBJ1-1, with no clear D. Germline V lookup: CDR1 LNHDA, CDR2 SQIVND (reference sequence). This CDR3 has 19 residues. V was trimmed by 1 base and J by 5 bases, leaving 26 bases between them. The CDR3 region is CASSIVEARRPPKGTEAFF. The CDR3 DNA is TGTGCCAGTAGTATAGTAGAGGCGAGGCGACCCCCCAAAGGAACTGAAGCTTTCTTT.

The genes are TRBV5-1 and TRBJ2-7, with a tentative D call TRBD1 (5 bases). The germline V gene has CDR1 SGHRS and CDR2 YFSETQ. The CDR3 runs 13 residues. V was cut by 4 bases and J by 4 bases, with 12 bases left in between. In nucleotides, the CDR3 is TGCGCCAGCAGCGAGCAGACAGAGTACGAGCAGTACTTC. Its protein is CASSEQTEYEQYF.

The chain uses TRBV12-3 or TRBV12-4 and TRBJ2-2; a weak D match, TRBD2 (5 bases). V lost 3 bases and J 5 bases, leaving 13 bases between the germline ends. This CDR3 is built from 15 residues. CDR3 in DNA: TGTGCCAGCAGTTTTAGAGGGCCGGAAACCGGGGAGCTGTTTTTT. Protein: CASSFRGPETGELFF.

This clonotype showed up many times. The chain is built from TRBV7-6 and TRBJ2-1; no clear D. This CDR3 contains 15 residues. Germline CDR1 and CDR2: SGHVS and FNYEAQ. V lost 0 bases and J 0 bases, leaving 6 bases between the germline ends. The CDR3 loop reads CASSLAPSSYNEQFF. CDR3 coding DNA: TGTGCCAGCAGCTTAGCACCCAGCTCCTACAATGAGCAGTTCTTC.

The rearrangement uses TRBV7-6 and TRBJ2-7; D is ambiguous. This CDR3 has 14 residues. V shed 6 bases and J shed 3 bases, with 15 bases lying between them. Germline values: CDR1 SGHVS, CDR2 FNYEAQ. This CDR3 reads CASSSAGPDYEQYF. CDR3 sequence (DNA): TGTGCCAGCAGTTCCGCCGGGCCAGACTACGAGCAGTACTTC.

The chain couples TRBV4-1 to TRBJ2-3, with a tentative D call TRBD1 (6 bases). The CDR3 runs 17 residues. The V end was cut by 2 bases, the J end by 0 bases, with 15 bases between. Looked up from germline, CDR1 is MGHRA and CDR2 is YSYEKL. CDR3 coding DNA: TGCGCCAGCAGCCAAATTGTACAGGGAACTAGCACAGATACGCAGTATTTT. It specifies CASSQIVQGTSTDTQYF.

This chain joins TRBV6-5 and TRBJ2-5; 9 bases align to TRBD1. CDR3 length: 14 residues. V was clipped by 5 bases and J by 9 bases; unmatched bases: 10. Germline CDR1 is MNHEY and CDR2 is SVGAGI. CDR3 amino acids: CASSPGTGLGPQYF. The CDR3 nucleotides read TGTGCCAGCAGTCCCGGGACAGGGTTAGGTCCCCAGTACTTC.

This clonotype has at least ten counts. V usage is TRBV7-9 and J usage is TRBJ2-3; no firm D call. V was cut by 1 base and J by 2 bases, with 7 bases left in between. The CDR3 runs to 14 residues. CDR1 is SEHNR and CDR2 is FQNEAQ in the germline V gene (reference sequence). The CDR3 sequence: CASSLEGFTDTQYF. As DNA, the CDR3 is TGTGCCAGCAGCTTAGAAGGATTCACAGATACGCAGTATTTT.

Comments on this clonotype: Its ends do not fully match the called genes, so a read error is possible. V usage is TRBV7-2 and J usage is TRBJ2-2; D gene unclear. Germline assignment: CDR1 SGHTA and CDR2 FQGNSA. This CDR3 is built from 17 residues. The CDR3 DNA follows: TGTGCCAGCTGCTTAGCACCAGCGCTTACGAACACCGGGGAGCTGTTTTTT. Protein sequence: CASCLAPALTNTGELFF.

V and J are TRBV6-2 or TRBV6-3 and TRBJ2-3; the D gene is possibly TRBD2 (5 bases). CDR1 and CDR2 from the germline V gene are MNHEY and SVGEGT. The CDR3 has 16 residues. Trimming shortened V by 2 bases and J by 1 base, and 13 bases separated the two germline ends. The CDR3 bases are TGTGCCAGCAGTTACATCCGAGGGTCTGGCACAGATACGCAGTATTTT. This codes for CASSYIRGSGTDTQYF.

This clonotype showed up just a few times. The chain combines TRBV7-9 with TRBJ2-7, with D maybe TRBD2 (6 bases). Trimming pared 2 bases from V and 6 bases from J, leaving 14 bases between. Germline V gene data show CDR1 as SEHNR and CDR2 as FQNEAQ (reference sequence). This CDR3 is 14 amino acids long. The CDR3 sequence: CASSLIRGGGEQYF. In nucleotides, the CDR3 is TGTGCCAGCAGCTTAATTCGTGGGGGAGGCGAGCAGTACTTC.

This rearrangement joins TRBV5-1 to TRBJ2-3; 13 positions match TRBD2. V gave up 4 bases and J gave up 1 base; unmatched junction bases: 6. Germline V lookup: CDR1 SGHRS, CDR2 YFSETQ. This CDR3 is 17 amino acids long. The CDR3 protein is CASSLGTSGDRTDTQYF. The CDR3 DNA sequence: TGCGCCAGCAGCCTCGGGACTAGCGGGGACCGCACAGATACGCAGTATTTT.

This clonotype was seen repeatedly, ten times or more. This chain uses TRBV29-1 with TRBJ2-3; 7 bases map to TRBD2. Trimming at V came to 8 bases and at J to 6 bases, leaving 14 bases not matched to a gene. CDR3 size: 14 residues. From germline, CDR1 is SQVTM and CDR2 ANQGSEA. The CDR3 coding sequence is TGCAGCACAAAGCGGGATCCCACAGTCGATACGCAGTATTTT. This sequence encodes CSTKRDPTVDTQYF.

Notes on this clonotype: A much larger clone lies a single base off, so this may be a read error. The rearrangement uses TRBV7-4 and TRBJ2-1; tentatively, D is TRBD2 (6 bases). In germline, CDR1 is SGHVT, CDR2 SQSDAQ. CDR3 size: 13 residues. V was trimmed by 7 bases and J by 11 bases, leaving 18 bases between them. CDR3 amino acids: CASNLLKGGKQFF. As DNA, the CDR3 is TGTGCCAGCAACCTTTTAAAGGGAGGTAAGCAGTTCTTC.

The chain joins TRBV29-1 to TRBJ2-3; no definite D call. Germline V gene lookup returns CDR1 SQVTM and CDR2 ANQGSEA. Between the trimmed V and J ends, which lost 1 base and 1 base, there was a span of 6 bases. The CDR3 is 13 residues long. This CDR3 reads CSVEGPGTDTQYF. CDR3 DNA: TGCAGCGTTGAAGGACCTGGCACAGATACGCAGTATTTT.

Regarding this clonotype: At one end, the junction sequence differs from germline, possibly due to a read error. The chain is built from TRBV6-2 or TRBV6-3 and TRBJ2-2; possibly TRBD2 for D (5 bases). This CDR3 contains 16 residues. Germline CDR1 and CDR2: MNHEY and SVGEGT. The CDR3 sequence: CASSYPTALNTGEQFF. The DNA of the CDR3 is TGTGCCAGCAGTTATCCGACCGCCTTGAACACCGGGGAGCAGTTTTTT.

This clonotype was found a few times. This rearrangement joins TRBV5-5 to TRBJ2-5; D is undetermined. CDR3 size: 15 residues. Germline V gene lookup returns CDR1 SGHKS and CDR2 YYEKEE (reference sequence). The V and J ends lost 0 bases and 4 bases respectively, with 13 bases between them. The CDR3 sequence: CASSLAESWGETQYF. In DNA form, the CDR3 reads TGTGCCAGCAGCTTGGCCGAGTCCTGGGGAGAGACCCAGTACTTC. Full variable domain (remainder filled in from reference TRBV5-5 and TRBJ2-5): DAGVTQSPTHLIKTRGQQVTLRCSPISGHKSVSWYQQVLGQGPQFIFQYYEKEERGRGNFPDRFSARQFPNYSSELNVNALLLGDSALYLCASSLAESWGETQYFGPGTRLLVL.

This chain connects TRBV7-6 to TRBJ1-1; TRBD1 agrees at 7 bases. V trimming: 4 bases; J trimming: 5 bases; junction bases outside the gene matches: 7. Germline V gives CDR1 SGHVS, CDR2 FNYEAQ. The CDR3 spans 14 residues. This chain's CDR3 is CASSSRRGGTEAFF. DNA for the CDR3: TGTGCCAGCAGCTCCCGCAGGGGGGGGACTGAAGCTTTCTTT.

J is TRBJ1-2 and V is TRBV25-1; a possible D gene is TRBD1 (5 bases). The V and J ends lost 10 bases and 6 bases respectively, with 21 bases between them. The CDR3 has 14 residues. CDR1 and CDR2 from the germline V gene are MGHDK and SYGVNS. The DNA of the CDR3 is TGTGCCACCCAAGGTCTCGCGACAGACGATGGCTACACCTTC. It encodes CATQGLATDDGYTF.